The TCR beta chain under discussion was sequenced for a study of T cell responses to AZD1222 COVID-19 vaccine. Across the whole study: Samples with a second dose at about 4 or about 12 weeks were pooled together.

V dropped 5 bases and J dropped 2; count of bases not matched to a gene: 18. CDR1 is MDHEN and CDR2 is SYDVKM in the germline V gene. The CDR3 totals 18 residues. Whole-study results and caveats: The sample set comprised mostly white British donors with more females, and clonal diversity was possibly underestimated. Reports indicate that nearly half of spike-specific TCRs are directed at unmutated variant regions.

Concerning this clone itself: Antigen unknown.

Measured with immunoSEQ multiplex PCR; TCRdb has only the in-frame clones, and not every one. The data contain roughly 100,000 clones, approximately 90% of them singletons. The sample consisted of peripheral blood, taken on day 0 of AZD1222 vaccination. This sequence was found in an adult in good health. The V gene is TRBV28, the J gene TRBJ2-7, with TRBD2 matching over 7 bases. For the CDR3, the DNA is TGTGCCAGCAGTGTCGTTCTCGGTCTAGCGGATAAGACCTACGAGCAGTACTTC. Encoded protein: CASSVVLGLADKTYEQYF.